These T cell receptor beta chains were read from a single sample in a study of blood T cells in healthy people across ages. One entry per CDR3 protein, called by TCRdb with MiXCR from the 5' RACE reads. Among 550,000 to 800,000 distinct CDR3 sequences, about 21% were seen once, and the ten largest hold approximately 3.6%. The sequencing sample was made of blood. The receptors stem from a man in his 70s in good health. CDR3s include the opening cysteine and the closing phenylalanine or tryptophan. D genes are given only for firm matches. Clone size is given for some rows only: seen once, a few or many times, or a class if the clone is expanded.

>TRBV20-1|NA|TRBD2|TRBJ2-1
CSVPLREGTYNEQFF
TGCAGTGTCCCTCTGCGGGAGGGCACCTACAATGAGCAGTTCTTC
>TRBV18|NA|TRBD2|TRBJ2-5
CTSSPRAGGYQETQYF
TGTACCAGCTCACCACGAGCGGGAGGCTACCAAGAGACCCAGTACTTC
>TRBV6-2/TRBV6-3|NA|TRBD1|TRBJ2-2
CASSRPRTGGESGELFF
TGTGCCAGCAGTCGACCCCGGACAGGGGGCGAGTCCGGGGAGCTGTTTTTT
>TRBV2|few|TRBD2|TRBJ2-7
CASSETVGLAGDGEQYF
TGTGCCAGCAGTGAAACGGTGGGACTAGCGGGAGATGGCGAGCAGTACTTC
>TRBV7-3|many|NA|TRBJ2-1
CASSLTGAAYNEQFF
TGTGCCAGCAGCTTAACGGGAGCGGCCTACAATGAGCAGTTCTTC
>TRBV3-1|few|NA|TRBJ2-5
CASSQGRLETQYF
TGTGCCAGCAGCCAAGGTCGCCTGGAGACCCAGTACTTC
>TRBV6-5|NA|NA|TRBJ2-3
CASSSRDAQTDTQYF
TGTGCCAGCAGTTCCCGGGACGCACAAACAGATACGCAGTATTTT
>TRBV7-9|NA|NA|TRBJ1-2
CASSILTDGDGYTF
TGTGCCAGCAGCATCCTGACGGACGGGGATGGCTACACCTTC
>TRBV6-1|few|NA|TRBJ2-7
CASSVERGAYEQYF
TGTGCCAGCAGTGTAGAGAGGGGGGCCTACGAGCAGTACTTC
>TRBV28|NA|TRBD1|TRBJ1-4
CASSLLGQVEKLFF
TGTGCCAGCAGCCTTCTAGGACAGGTGGAAAAACTGTTTTTT
>TRBV29-1|few|NA|TRBJ1-1
CSSGGENTEAFF
TGCAGTTCTGGGGGGGAGAACACTGAAGCTTTCTTT
>TRBV2|few|TRBD1|TRBJ2-7
CASRTGGIYEQYF
TGTGCCTCAAGGACAGGGGGTATCTACGAGCAGTACTTC
>TRBV4-1|NA|NA|TRBJ2-5
CASSQDGRKGTQYF
TGCGCCAGCAGCCAAGATGGGCGGAAAGGGACCCAGTACTTC
>TRBV12-3/TRBV12-4|few|NA|TRBJ1-4
CASSPGENEKLFF
TGTGCCAGCAGCCCAGGAGAAAATGAAAAACTGTTTTTT
>TRBV11-2|few|TRBD2|TRBJ2-1
CASSPSGGTSGWSSYNEQFF
TGTGCCAGCAGCCCCTCGGGGGGGACTAGCGGGTGGAGCTCCTACAATGAGCAGTTCTTC
>TRBV13|few|NA|TRBJ2-2
CASNLVQGANTGELFF
TGTGCCAGCAACTTAGTTCAGGGAGCGAACACCGGGGAGCTGTTTTTT
>TRBV20-1|few|TRBD2|TRBJ2-2
CSAKSGSFTGELFF
TGCAGTGCCAAAAGCGGGAGCTTCACCGGGGAGCTGTTTTTT
>TRBV20-1|once|NA|TRBJ1-5
CSARAVGVLSNQPQHF
TGCAGTGCTAGAGCCGTGGGCGTCCTTAGCAATCAGCCCCAGCATTTT
>TRBV19|NA|NA|TRBJ1-5
CASGELGHQPQHF
TGTGCCAGCGGCGAGTTGGGCCATCAGCCCCAGCATTTT
>TRBV29-1|NA|NA|TRBJ2-2
CSVRGGNDGELFF
TGCAGCGTTCGGGGTGGAAATGACGGGGAGCTGTTTTTT
>TRBV11-3|NA|NA|TRBJ2-3
CASSFHLADTQYF
TGTGCCAGCAGCTTCCATTTGGCAGATACGCAGTATTTT
>TRBV6-5|NA|TRBD1|TRBJ1-4
CASRLGQGGGNEKLFF
TGTGCCAGCAGACTCGGACAGGGAGGGGGTAATGAAAAACTGTTTTTT
>TRBV6-1|NA|NA|TRBJ1-2
CASSEDRGSHRTLNYGYTF
TGTGCCAGCAGTGAAGACCGGGGGTCTCACCGGACCCTTAACTATGGCTACACCTTC
>TRBV7-2|few|NA|TRBJ2-5
CASSPLMVETQYF
TGTGCCAGCAGCCCCTTGATGGTAGAGACCCAGTACTTC
>TRBV5-1|NA|TRBD2|TRBJ2-2
CASSPQAGANTGELFF
TGCGCCAGCAGCCCCCAAGCGGGGGCGAACACCGGGGAGCTGTTTTTT
>TRBV2|NA|TRBD1|TRBJ2-3
CASSGQGAADTQYF
TGTGCCAGCAGTGGACAGGGGGCAGCAGATACGCAGTATTTT
>TRBV20-1|NA|TRBD1|TRBJ1-4
CSATGQGGEKLFF
TGCAGTGCTACCGGACAGGGTGGGGAAAAACTGTTTTTT
>TRBV7-9|NA|NA|TRBJ1-4
CASSSRGAVGEEKLFF
TGTGCCAGCAGCTCCCGCGGGGCAGTGGGGGAGGAAAAACTGTTTTTT
>TRBV4-1|NA|TRBD1|TRBJ2-3
CASSPGTAAHTQYF
TGCGCCAGCAGCCCCGGGACAGCGGCCCATACGCAGTATTTT
>TRBV7-7|NA|NA|TRBJ2-5
CASSTMTGPQETQYF
TGTGCTAGCAGCACTATGACCGGCCCCCAAGAGACCCAGTACTTC
>TRBV27|NA|TRBD2|TRBJ2-6
CASSPLGTSGSSGANVLTF
TGTGCCAGCAGTCCCCTAGGGACTAGCGGGAGCTCTGGGGCCAACGTCCTGACTTTC
>TRBV7-3|many|NA|TRBJ1-1
CASSLRLDTEAFF
TGTGCCAGCAGCTTAAGATTAGACACTGAAGCTTTCTTT
>TRBV2|few|TRBD2|TRBJ2-1
CVSTSGRADYNEQFF
TGTGTCAGCACTAGCGGGAGGGCCGATTACAATGAGCAGTTCTTC
>TRBV6-2/TRBV6-3|few|NA|TRBJ2-3
CASSSTRDTQYF
TGTGCCAGCAGTTCCACTCGTGATACGCAGTATTTT
>TRBV12-3/TRBV12-4|NA|NA|TRBJ2-7
CASSLARKQYF
TGTGCCAGCAGTTTAGCGCGAAAACAGTACTTC
>TRBV19|NA|NA|TRBJ1-2
CASSIKGQLAAF
TGTGCCAGTAGTATAAAAGGACAGCTTGCCGCCTTC
>TRBV25-1|many|NA|TRBJ2-1
CASSEDYLGYNEQFF
TGTGCCAGCAGTGAGGACTACCTCGGGTACAATGAGCAGTTCTTC
>TRBV3-1|few|TRBD2|TRBJ2-1
CASSQTTSGVYNEQFF
TGTGCCAGCAGCCAAACGACTAGCGGGGTTTACAATGAGCAGTTCTTC
>TRBV25-1|NA|TRBD2|TRBJ2-5
CASSESRLAGETQYF
TGTGCCAGCAGTGAATCGAGACTAGCGGGAGAGACCCAGTACTTC
>TRBV7-9|NA|TRBD2|TRBJ2-3
CASSLVLAAGTDTQYF
TGTGCCAGCAGCTTAGTACTAGCGGCCGGCACAGATACGCAGTATTTT
>TRBV7-9|NA|NA|TRBJ2-7
CASSLGEGTYEQYF
TGTGCCAGCAGCTTAGGAGAGGGGACCTACGAGCAGTACTTC
>TRBV7-8|few|NA|TRBJ1-3
CASSLRSDFAGNTIYF
TGTGCCAGCAGCTTACGGTCGGACTTCGCTGGAAACACCATATATTTT
>TRBV28|NA|NA|TRBJ2-1
CASSTTGFHGEQFF
TGTGCCAGCAGTACCACAGGATTTCATGGTGAGCAGTTCTTC
>TRBV20-1|NA|NA|TRBJ2-5
CSAFNAQTETQYF
TGCAGTGCCTTTAACGCACAGACAGAGACCCAGTACTTC